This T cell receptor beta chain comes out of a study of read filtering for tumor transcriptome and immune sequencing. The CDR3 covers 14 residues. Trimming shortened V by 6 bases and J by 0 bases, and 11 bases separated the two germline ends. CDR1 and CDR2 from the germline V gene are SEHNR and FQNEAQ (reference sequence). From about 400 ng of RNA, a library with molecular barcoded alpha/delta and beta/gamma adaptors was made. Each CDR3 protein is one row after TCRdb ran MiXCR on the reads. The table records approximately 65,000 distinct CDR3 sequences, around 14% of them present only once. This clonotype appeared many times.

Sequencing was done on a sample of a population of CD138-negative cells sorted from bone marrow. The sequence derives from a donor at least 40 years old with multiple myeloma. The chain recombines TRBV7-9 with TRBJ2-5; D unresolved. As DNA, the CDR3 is TGTGCCAGCAGGGCCGAGACGTACCAAGAGACCCAGTACTTC. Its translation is CASRAETYQETQYF.